This T cell receptor (beta chain) is drawn from a study of blood T cells in healthy people across ages. Across the whole study: Template switching picked up about one barcoded beta molecule for each two T cells.

Every sample had a minimum of 6 million PBMCs isolated. The authors ran a second PCR of roughly 6 to 12 cycles using a sample-barcoded 5' primer and a J-beta primer mix. Every cDNA molecule carried a tag from a template-switch adaptor bearing 12 random nucleotides. TCRdb passed the 5' RACE reads through MiXCR, listing each CDR3 protein once. The sample records some 1.4 million distinct CDR3 sequences, around 42% being singletons. This CDR3 is 16 amino acids long. Trimming took off 2 bases at V and 3 bases at J, with 17 bases between the two ends. Germline V gene data show CDR1 as ENHRY and CDR2 as SYGVKD. This clonotype has a handful of counts.

This TCR came from a woman aged 18-29 years in good health. Sequenced: blood. The genes are TRBV10-3 and TRBJ2-7; D possibly corresponds to TRBD2 (5 bases). CDR3 sequence: CAISEAGGLMDYEQYF. The CDR3, as DNA: TGTGCCATCAGTGAGGCGGGCGGACTTATGGACTACGAGCAGTACTTC.